The entry that follows covers one T cell receptor beta chain sequence. Its target is unknown. Repertoires were generated with immunoSEQ multiplex PCR, while TCRdb's copy carries only in-frame clones and drops some. The data show 75,000 to 100,000 clones, 87% seen once. The entry originates in a study of OX40 agonist ivuxolimab in advanced cancers. Study results and limitations: On average, CD8+ T cells had more expanded clones than CD4+.

The receptor was isolated from an adult with an advanced solid tumor such as melanoma, head and neck, liver or kidney cancer. This specimen was CD4+ or CD8+ T cells sorted from blood, taken in a trial of the OX40 agonist ivuxolimab.

The CDR3 nucleotides read TGTGCCAGCTCTCTACAGGGATCGAGCACTGAAGCTTTCTTT. It yields the protein CASSLQGSSTEAFF. The chain couples TRBV18 to TRBJ1-1; a possible D gene is TRBD1 (6 bases). The V and J ends lost 6 bases and 4 bases respectively, with 15 bases between them. Germline CDR1 is KGHSH and CDR2 is LQKENI. The CDR3 covers 14 residues.